The sequence of this T cell receptor (beta chain) was determined in a study of blood T cell repertoires in COVID-19. As for the study in general: Samples representing acute and convalescent COVID-19 were sourced from the United States, Italy and Spain. The analysed material was cDNA or gDNA that came from T cells, B-cell-depleted T cells, or PBMCs.

Authors' analysis steps: Amplification from reference gene primers served as the basis for estimated nucleated cell counts. Produced via immunoSEQ multiplex PCR; TCRdb's table is partial and in-frame only. V and J calls and clone size are given by that table; D and trimming were obtained from the DNA. The sample shows roughly 180,000 clones, about 85% of them seen only once. J was trimmed by 10 bases and V by 0 bases; bases with no gene match: 3. Per the germline V gene, CDR1 is SGHNT and CDR2 is YYREEE (reference sequence). The CDR3 loop spans 13 amino acids. Source material: peripheral blood. The TCR comes from a man between 18 and 29 years old with acute or convalescent COVID-19. The J gene is TRBJ2-1, the V gene TRBV5-4, with 8 bases that match TRBD1. CDR3 residues: CASSLAGGWEQFF. CDR3 nucleotide sequence: TGTGCCAGCAGCTTGGCAGGGGGCTGGGAGCAGTTCTTC.